What follows is one TCR beta chain and its context. Using a J-beta primer mix together with a sample-barcoded 5' primer, a second PCR was run for roughly 7 to 11 cycles. MiXCR, run by TCRdb on the 5' RACE reads, gives a single entry per CDR3 protein. The sample records approximately 900,000 distinct CDR3 sequences, roughly 48% being singletons. This sample stems from a study of blood T cells in healthy people across ages. Trimming pared 4 bases from V and 5 bases from J, leaving 19 bases between. CDR1 and CDR2 (germline): DFQATT, SNEGSKA (reference sequence). The length of the CDR3 is 15 residues. The gene calls are TRBV20-1 and TRBJ2-3, with D tentatively TRBD1 or TRBD2 (7 bases each). The sequence came from a man aged 25 to 40 in good health. Sequencing was carried out using blood. In DNA, the CDR3 is TGCAGTGCTACCCAGGGGGGGGGATCCGTAGATACGCAGTATTTT. Protein: CSATQGGGSVDTQYF.